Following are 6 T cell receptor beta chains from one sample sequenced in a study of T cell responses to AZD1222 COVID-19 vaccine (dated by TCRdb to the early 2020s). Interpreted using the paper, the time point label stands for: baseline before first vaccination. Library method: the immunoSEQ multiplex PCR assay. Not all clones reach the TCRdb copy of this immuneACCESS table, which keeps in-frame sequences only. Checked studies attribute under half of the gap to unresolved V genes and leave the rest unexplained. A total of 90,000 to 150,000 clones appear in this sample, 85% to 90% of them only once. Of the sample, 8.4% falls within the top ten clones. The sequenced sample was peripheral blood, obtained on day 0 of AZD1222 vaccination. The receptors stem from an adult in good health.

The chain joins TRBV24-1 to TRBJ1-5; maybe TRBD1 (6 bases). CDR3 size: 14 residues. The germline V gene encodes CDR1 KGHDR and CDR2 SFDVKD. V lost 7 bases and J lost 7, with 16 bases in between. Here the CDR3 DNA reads TGTGCCACCAGCTCAGGGGTGCAGGGCCAGCCCCAGCATTTT. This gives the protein CATSSGVQGQPQHF.

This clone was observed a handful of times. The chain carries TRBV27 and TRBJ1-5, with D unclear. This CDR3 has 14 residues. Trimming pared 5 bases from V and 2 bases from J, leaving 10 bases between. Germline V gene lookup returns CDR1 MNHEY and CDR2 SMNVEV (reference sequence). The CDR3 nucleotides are TGTGCCAGCAGTCGGGGAGATGGCAATCAGCCCCAGCATTTT. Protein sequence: CASSRGDGNQPQHF.

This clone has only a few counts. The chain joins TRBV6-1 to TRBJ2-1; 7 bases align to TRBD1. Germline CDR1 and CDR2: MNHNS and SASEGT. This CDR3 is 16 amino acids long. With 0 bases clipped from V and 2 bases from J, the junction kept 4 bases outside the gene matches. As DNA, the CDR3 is TGTGCCAGCAGTGAAGCTCTGGGACAGACCTACAATGAGCAGTTCTTC. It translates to CASSEALGQTYNEQFF.

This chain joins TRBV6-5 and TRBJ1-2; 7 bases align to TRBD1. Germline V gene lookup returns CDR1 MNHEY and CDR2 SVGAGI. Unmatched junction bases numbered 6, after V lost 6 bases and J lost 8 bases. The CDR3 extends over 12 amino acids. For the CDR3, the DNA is TGTGCCAGCAGCCGACAGGGTCTGGGCTACACCTTC. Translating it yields CASSRQGLGYTF.

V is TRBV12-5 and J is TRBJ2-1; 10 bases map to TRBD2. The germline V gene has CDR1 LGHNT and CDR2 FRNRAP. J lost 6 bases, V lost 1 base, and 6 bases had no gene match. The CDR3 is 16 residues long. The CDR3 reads CASGLGSGRASNEQFF. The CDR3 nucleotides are TGTGCTAGTGGTTTGGGCAGCGGGAGGGCCTCCAATGAGCAGTTCTTC.

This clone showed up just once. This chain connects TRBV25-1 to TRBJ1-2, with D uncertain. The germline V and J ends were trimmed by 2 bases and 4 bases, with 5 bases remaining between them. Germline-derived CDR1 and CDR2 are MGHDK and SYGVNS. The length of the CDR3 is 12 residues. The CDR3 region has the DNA TGTGCCAGCAGTGAACCGAGCTATGGCTACACCTTC. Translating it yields CASSEPSYGYTF.